This T cell receptor (beta chain) is drawn from a study of blood T cell repertoires in COVID-19. Clones were read by immunoSEQ multiplex PCR, and TCRdb kept only the in-frame ones, dropping some. This table has about 170,000 clones, around four fifths appearing once. Sequencing was carried out using peripheral blood. This clonotype originated in a woman in her 70s who had recovered from COVID-19.

The CDR3 loop reads CSASRGGGTDTQYF. The CDR3 DNA reads TGCAGTGCTAGTCGCGGGGGGGGGACAGATACGCAGTATTTT. V is TRBV20-1 and J is TRBJ2-3, with 9 bases that match TRBD2. Trimming cost V 3 bases and J 3 bases; bases outside gene matches: 4. This CDR3 spans 14 amino acids. Looked up from germline, CDR1 is DFQATT and CDR2 is SNEGSKA (reference sequence).